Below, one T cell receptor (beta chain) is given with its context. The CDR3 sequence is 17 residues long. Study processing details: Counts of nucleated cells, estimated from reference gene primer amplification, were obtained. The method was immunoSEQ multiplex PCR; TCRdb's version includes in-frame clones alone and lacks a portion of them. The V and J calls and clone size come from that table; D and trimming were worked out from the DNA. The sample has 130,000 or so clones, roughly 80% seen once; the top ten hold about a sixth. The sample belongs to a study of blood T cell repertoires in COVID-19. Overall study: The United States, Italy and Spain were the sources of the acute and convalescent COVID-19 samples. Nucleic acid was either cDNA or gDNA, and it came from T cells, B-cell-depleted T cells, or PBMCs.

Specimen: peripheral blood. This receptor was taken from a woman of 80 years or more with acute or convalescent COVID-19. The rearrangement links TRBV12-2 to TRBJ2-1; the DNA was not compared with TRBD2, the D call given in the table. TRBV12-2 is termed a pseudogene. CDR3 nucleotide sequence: TGTGCAAGTCGCCAGTTGTCGCGGGAGGGACGATTCATTGAGCAGTTCTTC. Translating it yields CASRQLSREGRFIEQFF.